This T cell receptor beta chain was recovered during a study of blood T cells in healthy people across ages. A second PCR of about 6 to 11 cycles used a sample-barcoded 5' primer and a J-beta primer mix. Each TCR beta cDNA got a 12-nucleotide random molecular identifier. CDR3-containing paired-end reads numbered at least 2.5 million in each sample. MiXCR, applied by TCRdb to the 5' RACE reads, yields one record per CDR3 protein. Of 450,000 to 650,000 distinct CDR3 sequences in the sample, less than 25% were seen once. This clonotype was seen more than once but under ten times. Germline V gene lookup returns CDR1 SGHRS and CDR2 YFSETQ. V trimming: 4 bases; J trimming: 5 bases; junction bases outside the gene matches: 6. The CDR3 extends over 14 amino acids. This sample was shared with a second study, whose subject was T cells of mothers and their children.

The sequencing input was blood. The chain is built from TRBV5-1 and TRBJ2-3, with 8 bases fitting TRBD1. The receptor comes from a boy younger than 18 in good health. The chain's CDR3 is CASSPGQGVDTQYF. The DNA of the CDR3 is TGCGCCAGCAGCCCTGGACAGGGCGTAGATACGCAGTATTTT.